Listed here are 6 T cell receptor beta chains from one sample, sequenced in a study of blood T cell repertoires in COVID-19. The table came from immunoSEQ multiplex PCR; TCRdb's copy has only in-frame clones and leaves some out. Of over 10,000 clones in the sample, approximately 85% were seen once. Specimen: peripheral blood. The receptors shown here come from a human donor in a cohort sampled during active COVID-19.

This clone has just a few counts. J is TRBJ1-5 and V is TRBV7-2; the D is unclear. Trimming shortened V by 5 bases and J by 1 base, and 6 bases separated the two germline ends. The CDR3 consists of 13 residues. Germline V CDR1 and CDR2: SGHTA, FQGNSA. CDR3 in amino acids: CASSPGSNQPQHF. The DNA for the CDR3 is TGTGCCAGCAGCCCCGGGAGCAATCAGCCCCAGCATTTT.

This clone was seen more than once but under ten times. The chain has TRBV12-3 or TRBV12-4 and TRBJ1-2; D is unclear. V was shortened by 1 base and J by 6 bases, with 9 bases between the two germline ends. The CDR3 has 13 amino acids. Written as DNA, the CDR3 is TGTGCCAGCAGTTTAGGGATACAGCATGGCTACACCTTC. It translates to CASSLGIQHGYTF.

The chain combines TRBV21-1 with TRBJ2-7; TRBD2 is the table's D call and was not checked against the DNA. TRBV21-1 is recorded as a pseudogene. This CDR3 has 14 amino acids. The CDR3: CASNNRDYGYEQYF. Here the CDR3 DNA reads TGTGCCAGCAACAACCGGGACTACGGCTACGAGCAGTACTTC.

This chain uses TRBV7-9 with TRBJ1-1, with 9 bases fitting TRBD1. The CDR3 runs 14 residues. Germline loops: CDR1 SEHNR, CDR2 FQNEAQ (reference sequence). Unmatched junction bases numbered 6, after V lost 7 bases and J lost 3 bases. As DNA, the CDR3 is TGTGCCAGCACCCTACAGGGGGCGGACACTGAAGCTTTCTTT. Amino acid sequence: CASTLQGADTEAFF.

The rearrangement links TRBV5-4 to TRBJ2-1; no firm D call. The CDR3 covers 12 residues. V lost 2 bases to trimming and J lost 7 bases, with 7 bases between them. CDR1 and CDR2 from the germline V gene are SGHNT and YYREEE (reference sequence). CDR3 residues: CASSFDWNEQFF. The CDR3 region has the DNA TGTGCCAGCAGCTTCGACTGGAATGAGCAGTTCTTC.

This chain joins TRBV5-4 and TRBJ2-7, with 9 bases that match TRBD1. The CDR3 runs 16 residues. Per germline, CDR1 SGHNT and CDR2 YYREEE (reference sequence). Trimming removed 3 bases from V and 2 bases from J; junction bases left unmatched: 9. The DNA of the CDR3 is TGTGCCAGCAGCTCCCCCGGGACAGGGAACCCCTACGAGCAGTACTTC. Translated: CASSSPGTGNPYEQYF.